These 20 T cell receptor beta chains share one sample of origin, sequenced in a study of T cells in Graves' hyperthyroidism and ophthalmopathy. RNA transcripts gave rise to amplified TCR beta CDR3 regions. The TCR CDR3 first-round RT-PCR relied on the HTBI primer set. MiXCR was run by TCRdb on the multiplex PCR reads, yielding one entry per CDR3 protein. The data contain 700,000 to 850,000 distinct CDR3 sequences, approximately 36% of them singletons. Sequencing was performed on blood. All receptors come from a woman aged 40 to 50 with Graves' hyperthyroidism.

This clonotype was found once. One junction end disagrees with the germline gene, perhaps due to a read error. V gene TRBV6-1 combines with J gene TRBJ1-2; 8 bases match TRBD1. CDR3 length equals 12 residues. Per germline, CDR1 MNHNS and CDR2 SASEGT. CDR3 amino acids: CASSQDPGGYAF. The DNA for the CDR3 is TGTGCCAGCAGCCAGGACCCAGGGGGCTACGCCTTC.

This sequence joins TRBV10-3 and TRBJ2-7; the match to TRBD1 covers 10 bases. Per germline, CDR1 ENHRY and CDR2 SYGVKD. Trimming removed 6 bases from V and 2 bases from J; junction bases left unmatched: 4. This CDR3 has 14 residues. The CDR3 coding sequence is TGTGCCATCAGCGGGACAGGGGAAACCTACGAGCAGTACTTC. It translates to CAISGTGETYEQYF.

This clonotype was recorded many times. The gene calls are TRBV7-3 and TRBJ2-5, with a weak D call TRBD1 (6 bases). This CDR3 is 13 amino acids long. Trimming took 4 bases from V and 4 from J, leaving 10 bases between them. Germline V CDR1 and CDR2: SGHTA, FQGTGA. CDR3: CASSYRDTETQYF. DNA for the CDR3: TGTGCCAGCAGCTACCGGGACACAGAGACCCAGTACTTC. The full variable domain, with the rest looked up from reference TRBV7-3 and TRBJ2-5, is GAGVSQTPSNKVTEKGKYVELRCDPISGHTALYWYRQSLGQGPEFLIYFQGTGAADDSGLPNDRFFAVRPEGSVSTLKIQRTERGDSAVYLCASSYRDTETQYFGPGTRLLVL.

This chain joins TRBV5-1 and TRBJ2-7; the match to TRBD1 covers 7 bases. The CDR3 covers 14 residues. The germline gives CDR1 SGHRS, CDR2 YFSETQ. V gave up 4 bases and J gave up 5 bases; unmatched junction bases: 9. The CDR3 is CASSHAPGTDEQYF. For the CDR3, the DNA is TGCGCCAGCAGCCACGCCCCCGGGACAGACGAGCAGTACTTC.

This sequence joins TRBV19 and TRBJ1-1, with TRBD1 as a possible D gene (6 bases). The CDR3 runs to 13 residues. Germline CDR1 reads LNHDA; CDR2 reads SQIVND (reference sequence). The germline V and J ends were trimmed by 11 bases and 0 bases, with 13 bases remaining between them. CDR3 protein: CAWSQGLNTEAFF. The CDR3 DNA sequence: TGTGCCTGGAGTCAGGGGTTGAACACTGAAGCTTTCTTT. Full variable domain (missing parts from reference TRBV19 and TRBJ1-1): DGGITQSPKYLFRKEGQNVTLSCEQNLNHDAMYWYRQDPGQGLRLIYYSQIVNDFQKGDIAEGYSVSREKKESFPLTVTSAQKNPTAFYLCAWSQGLNTEAFFGQGTRLTVV.

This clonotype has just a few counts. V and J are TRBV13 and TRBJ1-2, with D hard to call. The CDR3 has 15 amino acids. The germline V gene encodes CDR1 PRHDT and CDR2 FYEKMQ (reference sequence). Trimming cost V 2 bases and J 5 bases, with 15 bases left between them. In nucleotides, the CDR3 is TGTGCCAGCAGCTTACAGGTCGGATTACTGTATGGCTACACCTTC. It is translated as CASSLQVGLLYGYTF.

DNA of the CDR3: TGCAGTGCTAGGGTGGTTGTTGGGCAGGCCAGTGATGAAAAACTGTTTTTT. This sequence encodes CSARVVVGQASDEKLFF. The chain employs TRBV20-1 and TRBJ1-4; D is unresolved. Per the germline V gene, CDR1 is DFQATT and CDR2 is SNEGSKA (reference sequence). The CDR3 has 17 residues. V lost 3 bases and J 6 bases, leaving 23 bases between the germline ends.

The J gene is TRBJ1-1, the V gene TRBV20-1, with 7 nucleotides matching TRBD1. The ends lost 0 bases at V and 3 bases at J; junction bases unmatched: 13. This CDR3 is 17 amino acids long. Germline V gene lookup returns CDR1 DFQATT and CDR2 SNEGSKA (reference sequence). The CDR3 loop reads CSARDLGGNRGHTEAFF. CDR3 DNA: TGCAGTGCTAGAGATTTGGGGGGGAACAGGGGCCACACTGAAGCTTTCTTT.

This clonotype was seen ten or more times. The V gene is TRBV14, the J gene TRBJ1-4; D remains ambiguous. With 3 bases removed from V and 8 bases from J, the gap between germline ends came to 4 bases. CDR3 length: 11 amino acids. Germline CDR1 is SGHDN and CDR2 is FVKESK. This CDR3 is CASSQEEKLFF. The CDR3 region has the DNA TGTGCCAGCAGCCAGGAAGAAAAACTGTTTTTT. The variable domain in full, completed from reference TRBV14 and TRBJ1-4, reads EAGVTQFPSHSVIEKGQTVTLRCDPISGHDNLYWYRRVMGKEIKFLLHFVKESKQDESGMPNNRFLAERTGGTYSTLKVQPAELEDSGVYFCASSQEEKLFFGSGTQLSVL.

The CDR3: CASSPVRIDTGELFF. The CDR3 DNA reads TGTGCCAGCAGCCCCGTTCGGATCGATACCGGGGAGCTGTTTTTT. This chain joins TRBV7-9 and TRBJ2-2; D gene ambiguous. CDR1 SEHNR and CDR2 FQNEAQ come from the germline V gene (reference sequence). Between the trimmed V and J ends, which lost 5 bases and 5 bases, there was a span of 15 bases. This CDR3 has 15 amino acids.

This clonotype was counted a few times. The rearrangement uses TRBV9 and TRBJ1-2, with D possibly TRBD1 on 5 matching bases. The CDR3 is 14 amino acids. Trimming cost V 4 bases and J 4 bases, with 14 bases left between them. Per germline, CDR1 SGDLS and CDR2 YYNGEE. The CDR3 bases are TGTGCCAGCAGCCCCGGGACTGTGGTCTATGGCTACACCTTC. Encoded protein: CASSPGTVVYGYTF.

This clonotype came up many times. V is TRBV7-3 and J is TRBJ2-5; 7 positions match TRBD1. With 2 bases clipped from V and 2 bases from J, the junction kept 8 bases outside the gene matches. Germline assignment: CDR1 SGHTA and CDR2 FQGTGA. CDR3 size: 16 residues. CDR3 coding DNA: TGTGCCAGCAGCTTATTCACAGGGGAACAACAAGAGACCCAGTACTTC. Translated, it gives CASSLFTGEQQETQYF.

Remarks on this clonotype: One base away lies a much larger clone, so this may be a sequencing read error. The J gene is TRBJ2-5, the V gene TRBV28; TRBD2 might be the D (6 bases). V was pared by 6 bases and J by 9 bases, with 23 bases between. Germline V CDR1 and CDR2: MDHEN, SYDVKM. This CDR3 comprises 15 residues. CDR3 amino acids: CASSQDRGGVEAQYF. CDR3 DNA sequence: TGTGCCAGCAGCCAAGATCGTGGAGGGGTGGAGGCCCAGTACTTC. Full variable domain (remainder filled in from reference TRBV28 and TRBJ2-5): DVKVTQSSRYLVKRTGEKVFLECVQDMDHENMFWYRQDPGLGLRLIYFSYDVKMKEKGDIPEGYSVSREKKERFSLILESASTNQTSMYLCASSQDRGGVEAQYFGPGTRLLVL.

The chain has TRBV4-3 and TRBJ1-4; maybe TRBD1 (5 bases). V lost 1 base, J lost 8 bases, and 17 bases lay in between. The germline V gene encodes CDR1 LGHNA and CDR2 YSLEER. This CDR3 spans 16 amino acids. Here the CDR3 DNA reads TGCGCCAGCAGCCAAGGTTTCACAGGATCTAGGGAAAAACTGTTTTTT. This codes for CASSQGFTGSREKLFF.

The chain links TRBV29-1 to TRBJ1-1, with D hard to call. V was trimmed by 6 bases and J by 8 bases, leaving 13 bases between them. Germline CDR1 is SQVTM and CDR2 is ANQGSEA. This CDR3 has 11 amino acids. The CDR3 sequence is CSVRGVVEAFF. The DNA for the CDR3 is TGCAGCGTCAGAGGTGTGGTCGAAGCTTTCTTT.

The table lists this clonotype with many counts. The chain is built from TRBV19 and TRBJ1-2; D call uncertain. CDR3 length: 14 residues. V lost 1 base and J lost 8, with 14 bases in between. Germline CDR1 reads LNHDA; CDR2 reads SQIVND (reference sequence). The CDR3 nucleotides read TGTGCCAGTAGTATAGTATTAGGAGATAGCGGCTACACCTTC. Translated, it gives CASSIVLGDSGYTF.

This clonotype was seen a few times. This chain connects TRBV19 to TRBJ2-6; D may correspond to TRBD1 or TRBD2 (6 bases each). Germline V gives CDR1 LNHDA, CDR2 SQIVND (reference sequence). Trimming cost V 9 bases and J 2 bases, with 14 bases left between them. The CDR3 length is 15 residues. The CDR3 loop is CASHRGRPGANVLTF. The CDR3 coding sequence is TGTGCCAGCCACCGGGGGCGGCCTGGGGCCAACGTCCTGACTTTC.

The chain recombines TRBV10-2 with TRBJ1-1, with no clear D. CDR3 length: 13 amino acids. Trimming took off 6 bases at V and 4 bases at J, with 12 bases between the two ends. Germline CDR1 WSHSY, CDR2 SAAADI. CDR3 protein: CASSPYRGTEAFF. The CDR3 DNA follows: TGCGCCAGCAGCCCCTACCGGGGCACTGAAGCTTTCTTT.

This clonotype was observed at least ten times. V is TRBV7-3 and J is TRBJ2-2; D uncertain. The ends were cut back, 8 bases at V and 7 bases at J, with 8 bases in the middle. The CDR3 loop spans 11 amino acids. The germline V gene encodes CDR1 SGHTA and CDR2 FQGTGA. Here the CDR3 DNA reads TGTGCCAGCTCCTACGGCGGGGAGCTGTTTTTT. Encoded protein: CASSYGGELFF.

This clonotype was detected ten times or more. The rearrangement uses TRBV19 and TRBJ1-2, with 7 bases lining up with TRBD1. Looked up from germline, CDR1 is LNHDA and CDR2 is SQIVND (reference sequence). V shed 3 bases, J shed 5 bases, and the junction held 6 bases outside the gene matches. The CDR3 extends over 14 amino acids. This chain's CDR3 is CASSIGTGDYGYTF. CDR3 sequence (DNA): TGTGCCAGTAGTATCGGAACAGGGGATTATGGCTACACCTTC.